This passage covers 11 T cell receptor beta chains from one sample sequenced in a study of blood T cells in healthy people across ages. It was with a sample-barcoded 5' primer and a J-beta primer mix that a second PCR of roughly 6 to 12 cycles was run. Each CDR3 protein is one row after TCRdb ran MiXCR on the 5' RACE reads. The sample includes around 900,000 distinct CDR3 sequences, roughly 51% of them seen just once. The sequenced sample consisted of blood. These receptors all stem from a woman aged 55-70 years in good health.

This sequence joins TRBV27 and TRBJ1-5; no definite D call. The V and J ends lost 4 bases and 6 bases respectively, with 7 bases between them. The CDR3 loop spans 12 amino acids. Germline assignment: CDR1 MNHEY and CDR2 SMNVEV (reference sequence). CDR3 DNA sequence: TGTGCCAGCAGTTCCCTCGGTCAGCCCCAGCATTTT. It codes for CASSSLGQPQHF.

This clonotype was seen a few times. V usage is TRBV7-9 and J usage is TRBJ2-4, with no clear D. The last part of the DNA fits TRBJ2-5 better; the J call may be wrong. Germline V CDR1 and CDR2: SEHNR, FQNEAQ (reference sequence). This CDR3 spans 13 amino acids. As DNA, the CDR3 is TGTGCTGCCGACCCTATATTGAGGGAGACCCAGTACTTC. Protein: CAADPILRETQYF.

V usage is TRBV7-2 and J usage is TRBJ2-1, with 11 bases aligning to TRBD2. The length of the CDR3 is 15 residues. Germline loops: CDR1 SGHTA, CDR2 FQGNSA. V was pared by 4 bases and J by 10 bases, with 9 bases of the junction left unmatched. The CDR3 protein is CASSSLAGGPSEQFF. CDR3 nucleotides: TGTGCCAGCAGCTCGTTAGCGGGAGGGCCGAGCGAGCAGTTCTTC. Complete variable domain (other parts from reference TRBV7-2 and TRBJ2-1): GAGVSQSPSNKVTEKGKDVELRCDPISGHTALYWYRQSLGQGLEFLIYFQGNSAPDKSGLPSDRFSAERTGGSVSTLTIQRTQQEDSAVYLCASSSLAGGPSEQFFGPGTRLTVL.

The J gene is TRBJ1-5, the V gene TRBV12-3 or TRBV12-4; D call uncertain. CDR3 length: 14 residues. V was shortened by 0 bases and J by 2 bases, with 5 bases between the two germline ends. The DNA for the CDR3 is TGTGCCAGCAGTTTAGCGTATGGCAATCAGCCCCAGCATTTT. Its translation: CASSLAYGNQPQHF.

J is TRBJ1-4 and V is TRBV6-2 or TRBV6-3, with D hard to call. This CDR3 comprises 20 residues. The germline V and J ends were trimmed by 6 bases and 0 bases, with 26 bases remaining between them. The V gene's germline CDR1 is MNHEY and CDR2 SVGEGT. The CDR3: CASSFDHALFRHATNEKLFF. CDR3 sequence (DNA): TGTGCCAGCAGCTTTGATCATGCCCTGTTTCGTCACGCAACTAATGAAAAACTGTTTTTT.

The rearrangement links TRBV9 to TRBJ2-3; no firm D call. This CDR3 is built from 13 residues. Germline CDR1 and CDR2: SGDLS and YYNGEE. V dropped 4 bases and J dropped 6 bases, with 12 bases sitting between them. The chain's CDR3 is CASSHDFGDTQYF. In DNA, the CDR3 is TGTGCCAGCAGCCACGACTTCGGGGATACGCAGTATTTT.

The gene calls are TRBV4-1 and TRBJ1-5; 7 positions match TRBD1. Germline trimming cut 6 bases from V and 3 bases from J; bases unmatched to any gene: 8. This CDR3 is built from 15 residues. Germline V CDR1 and CDR2: MGHRA, YSYEKL. CDR3 sequence reads: CASSHGQAANQPQHF. The CDR3 DNA reads as TGCGCCAGCAGTCACGGACAGGCCGCCAATCAGCCCCAGCATTTT.

The CDR3 region is CASSSTRRTGYLGEQYF. CDR3 bases: TGTGCCAGCAGTTCGACTCGTCGGACAGGATATCTCGGGGAGCAGTACTTC. The chain is built from TRBV6-2 or TRBV6-3 and TRBJ2-7, with TRBD1 identical over 7 bases. V was pared by 4 bases and J by 7 bases, with 19 bases of the junction left unmatched. The CDR3 consists of 17 residues. The germline gives CDR1 MNHEY, CDR2 SVGEGT.

This clonotype was observed at least ten times. The chain recombines TRBV7-2 with TRBJ1-5; the D is unclear. Trimming shortened V by 5 bases and J by 10 bases, and 15 bases separated the two germline ends. Germline V gene sequence: CDR1 SGHTA, CDR2 FQGNSA. This CDR3 is 13 amino acids long. CDR3 amino acids: CASSQTSRRPQHF. DNA for the CDR3: TGTGCCAGCAGCCAGACATCCCGCCGACCCCAGCATTTT.

The CDR3 here is CASGVYGEQYF. For the CDR3, the DNA is TGTGCCAGCGGAGTCTACGGCGAGCAGTACTTC. The rearrangement joins TRBV11-2 to TRBJ2-7; D not resolved. Germline loops: CDR1 SGHAT, CDR2 FQNNGV. The CDR3 is made up of 11 amino acids. Trimming took off 8 bases at V and 6 bases at J, with 11 bases between the two ends.

The V call is TRBV29-1, the J call TRBJ1-2; no clear D gene. This CDR3 has 12 residues. Germline V gene sequence: CDR1 SQVTM, CDR2 ANQGSEA. The V and J ends lost 5 bases and 7 bases respectively, with 14 bases between them. The CDR3 protein is CSVIPSEFGYTF. DNA of the CDR3: TGCAGCGTTATACCGAGCGAATTTGGCTACACCTTC.